This T cell receptor (beta chain) was sequenced during a study of HIV-infected patients and healthy controls. Study-wide points: Only sixteen HIV-infected individuals were processed, a major limit on how widely findings apply.

The repertoire came from unfractionated whole blood and reflected all unsorted peripheral T cells. Reverse transcription used 450 to 550 ng RNA and constant-region primers for alpha and beta. Separate chain-specific third strand synthesis with multiplexing indices produced the alpha and beta libraries. MiXCR, applied by TCRdb to the 5' RACE reads, yields one record per CDR3 protein. The sample includes about 9,700 distinct CDR3 sequences, 8% of them seen just once. The germline gives CDR1 MNHEY, CDR2 SMNVEV (reference sequence). V dropped 5 bases and J dropped 1 base, with 11 bases sitting between them. This CDR3 contains 14 residues. By its share, this clonotype is medium-sized. Its antigen is as yet unknown.

This chain links TRBV27 with TRBJ1-1; tentative D call: TRBD1 (5 bases). This sequence was found in an adult in good health. Specimen: blood. The CDR3 loop reads CASSPGTANTEAFF. The CDR3 nucleotides read TGTGCCAGCAGTCCAGGGACGGCGAACACTGAAGCTTTCTTT.